This T cell receptor beta chain was profiled in a study of neurological immune-mediated disorders. cDNA was made by 5'RACE with 10-nucleotide random UMIs. Every sequencing run produced over 170 million TCR-beta sequences, and the sequences from any one run covered 15-18 subjects. TCRdb re-analysed the 5' RACE reads in MiXCR, keeping a single row per CDR3 protein. The table includes about 38,000 distinct CDR3 sequences, roughly 4.8% detected once. This clonotype has ten or more counts. The sorted libraries involved the use of under 1.1 million CD4+ or CD8+ T cells. Sequencing input: CD4+ T cells from blood. This TCR came from a man younger than 30 in good health.

The chain's CDR3 is CASSQVATDFSGNTIYF. Written as DNA, the CDR3 is TGTGCCAGCAGCCAAGTAGCGACCGACTTCTCTGGAAACACCATATATTTT. V usage is TRBV7-2 and J usage is TRBJ1-3, with D unresolved. This CDR3 has 17 amino acids. V was clipped by 5 bases and J by 0 bases, with 17 bases between them. Germline V gene data show CDR1 as SGHTA and CDR2 as FQGNSA.